What follows are 17 T cell receptor beta chains derived from one specimen sequenced in a study of shared clonotypes between healthy human individuals. TCRdb's copy holds only in-frame clones and misses some; the assay was immunoSEQ multiplex PCR. The sample shows 700,000 to 950,000 clones, around 96% of them seen only once. Naive-designated CD8 cells lacked CD45RO, were positively enriched for CCR7, and omitted terminally differentiated effector memory CD45RA+ cells. Sequences were obtained from naive CD8+ T cells sorted from blood. These TCRs come from a man between 25 and 39 years old in good health.

The rearrangement joins TRBV7-2 to TRBJ2-7, with D uncertain. CDR1 and CDR2 from the germline V gene are SGHTA and FQGNSA. The CDR3 length is 12 residues. Trimming stripped 5 bases from V and 3 bases from J, with 8 bases between. DNA for the CDR3: TGTGCCAGCAGCCCGAAATTCTACGAGCAGTACTTC. It is translated as CASSPKFYEQYF.

This CDR3 reads CASSFERAGELFF. For the CDR3, the DNA is TGTGCCAGCAGTTTCGAGCGAGCCGGGGAGCTGTTTTTT. This chain links TRBV27 with TRBJ2-2, with unresolved D. V was shortened by 3 bases and J by 6 bases, with 8 bases between the two germline ends. The germline CDR1 and CDR2 sequences are MNHEY and SMNVEV (reference sequence). This CDR3 has 13 amino acids.

V is TRBV4-1 and J is TRBJ2-3; 12 positions agree with TRBD2. The CDR3 is made up of 16 amino acids. Germline V gives CDR1 MGHRA, CDR2 YSYEKL. J lost 6 bases, V lost 8 bases, and 12 bases had no gene match. The CDR3 loop is CASRRLAGVSEDTQYF. CDR3 DNA: TGCGCCAGCCGACGACTAGCGGGAGTGAGTGAGGATACGCAGTATTTT.

The rearrangement links TRBV5-5 to TRBJ1-5; 9 bases agree with TRBD1. Germline CDR1 reads SGHKS; CDR2 reads YYEKEE (reference sequence). The J segment lost 3 bases and the V segment lost 3 bases, leaving 7 bases of the junction unmatched. The CDR3 length is 16 residues. Here the CDR3 reads CASSSGTGLFNQPQHF. CDR3 nucleotide sequence: TGTGCCAGCAGCTCCGGGACAGGGCTCTTCAATCAGCCCCAGCATTTT.

The chain carries TRBV19 and TRBJ2-1, with D maybe TRBD1 (6 bases). The germline V gene encodes CDR1 LNHDA and CDR2 SQIVND (reference sequence). V gave up 6 bases and J gave up 7 bases, with 10 bases separating them. The length of the CDR3 is 12 residues. CDR3 protein: CASRLQGNEQFF. The CDR3 DNA reads TGTGCCAGTAGACTCCAGGGGAATGAGCAGTTCTTC. Complete variable domain (other parts from reference TRBV19 and TRBJ2-1): DGGITQSPKYLFRKEGQNVTLSCEQNLNHDAMYWYRQDPGQGLRLIYYSQIVNDFQKGDIAEGYSVSREKKESFPLTVTSAQKNPTAFYLCASRLQGNEQFFGPGTRLTVL.

The CDR3 coding sequence is TGTGCCAGCAGCTTACTACAGGGGTCGGATACGCAGTATTTT. This translates into CASSLLQGSDTQYF. V usage is TRBV7-9 and J usage is TRBJ2-3, with TRBD1 identical over 7 bases. CDR3 length equals 14 residues. Germline loops: CDR1 SEHNR, CDR2 FQNEAQ (reference sequence). V lost 2 bases to trimming and J lost 6 bases; unmatched junction nucleotides: 5.

The V call is TRBV4-1, the J call TRBJ2-7; D is perhaps TRBD2 (7 bases). CDR3 size: 15 residues. Germline CDR1 and CDR2: MGHRA and YSYEKL. Trimming pared 0 bases from V and 7 bases from J, leaving 16 bases between. The CDR3: CASSQDYGGHQEQYF. The CDR3, as DNA: TGCGCCAGCAGCCAAGATTACGGGGGGCATCAAGAGCAGTACTTC.

The chain carries TRBV5-1 and TRBJ2-2; TRBD1 might be the D (6 bases). Trimming cost V 4 bases and J 4 bases, with 14 bases left between them. The CDR3 has 15 amino acids. Per the germline V gene, CDR1 is SGHRS and CDR2 is YFSETQ. In nucleotides, the CDR3 is TGCGCCAGCAGCCAAAGACAGGCGGGCACCGGGGAGCTGTTTTTT. Translating it yields CASSQRQAGTGELFF.

This clone was seen only once. The chain links TRBV28 to TRBJ2-7; 7 bases line up with TRBD2. Germline-derived CDR1 and CDR2 are MDHEN and SYDVKM. Unmatched junction bases numbered 8, after V lost 5 bases and J lost 4 bases. The CDR3 runs to 14 residues. This chain's CDR3 is CASSPSGIVYEQYF. The CDR3 DNA reads as TGTGCCAGCAGTCCGAGCGGGATCGTTTACGAGCAGTACTTC.

V is TRBV6-1 and J is TRBJ1-3, with a tentative D call TRBD1 (6 bases). This CDR3 has 15 amino acids. The germline CDR1 and CDR2 sequences are MNHNS and SASEGT. The V end lost 6 bases, the J end lost 0 bases, and 12 bases lay between the germline ends. CDR3 sequence reads: CASRPQDSSGNTIYF. The CDR3, as DNA: TGTGCCAGCAGGCCCCAGGACAGCTCTGGAAACACCATATATTTT.

The genes are TRBV15 and TRBJ1-1; no firm D call. V lost 0 bases and J 1 base, leaving 12 bases between the germline ends. The CDR3 length is 16 residues. Germline-derived CDR1 and CDR2 are LNHNV and YYDKDF (reference sequence). CDR3 protein: CATSRDGSVPNTEAFF. The CDR3 region has the DNA TGTGCCACCAGCAGAGATGGGTCAGTCCCGAACACTGAAGCTTTCTTT. Full variable domain (missing parts from reference TRBV15 and TRBJ1-1): DAMVIQNPRYQVTQFGKPVTLSCSQTLNHNVMYWYQQKSSQAPKLLFHYYDKDFNNEADTPDNFQSRRPNTSFCFLDIRSPGLGDTAMYLCATSRDGSVPNTEAFFGQGTRLTVV.

For this clone: At one end, the junction sequence differs from germline, possibly due to a read error. The chain employs TRBV27 and TRBJ2-5; 13 positions match TRBD2. The CDR3 totals 13 residues. In germline, CDR1 is MNHEY, CDR2 SMNVEV (reference sequence). CDR3 sequence reads: CASSVTSGRVQYF. The CDR3 DNA sequence: TGTGCGAGCAGCGTCACTAGCGGGAGGGTTCAGTACTTC.

The chain is built from TRBV25-1 and TRBJ2-7; no clear D gene. Germline CDR1 MGHDK, CDR2 SYGVNS. This CDR3 region has 16 residues. V lost 1 base, J lost 2 bases, and 15 bases lay in between. The CDR3 reads CASSESGTLDAYEQYF. CDR3 DNA sequence: TGTGCCAGCAGTGAATCCGGTACCCTAGACGCCTACGAGCAGTACTTC.

The chain recombines TRBV9 with TRBJ2-2, with 10 bases that match TRBD1. This CDR3 is 16 amino acids long. Trimming took 6 bases from V and 0 from J; bases not matched to a gene: 5. Germline V lookup: CDR1 SGDLS, CDR2 YYNGEE. The CDR3 sequence is CASTWGQGTNTGELFF. CDR3 bases: TGTGCCAGCACTTGGGGACAGGGGACGAACACCGGGGAGCTGTTTTTT.

J is TRBJ2-3 and V is TRBV9; D is ambiguous. Germline assignment: CDR1 SGDLS and CDR2 YYNGEE. The CDR3 totals 17 residues. V lost 4 bases to trimming and J lost 2 bases, with 20 bases between them. As DNA, the CDR3 is TGTGCCAGCAGCCCGTCGACCAGCCTAACCCCCACAGATACGCAGTATTTT. Translation: CASSPSTSLTPTDTQYF.

This clone was seen a few times. V gene TRBV4-1 combines with J gene TRBJ1-4; the match to TRBD1 covers 7 bases. Germline V gene sequence: CDR1 MGHRA, CDR2 YSYEKL. J was trimmed by 7 bases and V by 0 bases; bases with no gene match: 8. This CDR3 spans 16 amino acids. CDR3 bases: TGCGCCAGCAGCCAAGATCAAACAGGGGCTGGTGAAAAACTGTTTTTT. Protein product: CASSQDQTGAGEKLFF.

Turning to this clone: The sample carries other DNA sequences with the same CDR3. This chain joins TRBV6-1 and TRBJ2-1, with D uncertain. Trimming removed 2 bases from V and 8 bases from J, with 7 bases in between. Germline CDR1 MNHNS, CDR2 SASEGT. The CDR3 is 12 amino acids. This CDR3 reads CASSEWADEQFF. In DNA form, the CDR3 reads TGTGCCAGCAGTGAATGGGCTGATGAGCAGTTCTTC.